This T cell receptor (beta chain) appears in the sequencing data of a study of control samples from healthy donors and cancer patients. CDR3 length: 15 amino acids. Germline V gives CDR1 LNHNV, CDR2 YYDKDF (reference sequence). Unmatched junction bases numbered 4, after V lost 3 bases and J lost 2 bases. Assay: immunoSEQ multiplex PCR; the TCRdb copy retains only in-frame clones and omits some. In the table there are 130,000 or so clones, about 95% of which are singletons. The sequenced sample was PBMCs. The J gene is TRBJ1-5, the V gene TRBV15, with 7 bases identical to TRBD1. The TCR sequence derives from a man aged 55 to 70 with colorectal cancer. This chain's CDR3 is CATSRVTGGNQPQHF. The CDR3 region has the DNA TGTGCCACCAGCAGGGTTACAGGGGGCAATCAGCCCCAGCATTTT.